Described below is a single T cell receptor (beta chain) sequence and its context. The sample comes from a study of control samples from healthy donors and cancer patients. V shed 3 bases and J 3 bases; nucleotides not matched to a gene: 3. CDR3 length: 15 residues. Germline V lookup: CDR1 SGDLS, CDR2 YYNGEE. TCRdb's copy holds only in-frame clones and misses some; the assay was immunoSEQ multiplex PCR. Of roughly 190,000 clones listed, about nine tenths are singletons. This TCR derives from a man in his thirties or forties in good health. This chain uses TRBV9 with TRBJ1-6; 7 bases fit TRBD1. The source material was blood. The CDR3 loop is CASSADRVYNSPLHF. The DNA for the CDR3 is TGTGCCAGCAGCGCCGACAGGGTCTATAATTCACCCCTCCACTTT.